Listed here are 15 T cell receptor beta chains from one sample, sequenced in a study of blood T cell repertoires in COVID-19. Only in-frame clones appear in the TCRdb table, and some are missing; sequencing was by immunoSEQ multiplex PCR. The table includes around 100,000 clones, 92% detected once. The sample comprised peripheral blood. Receptor source: a man aged 65 to 79 with acute or convalescent COVID-19.

This chain connects TRBV15 to TRBJ1-4, with TRBD1 as a possible D gene (5 bases). Per germline, CDR1 LNHNV and CDR2 YYDKDF (reference sequence). V lost 2 bases and J 5 bases, leaving 15 bases between the germline ends. The CDR3 consists of 16 residues. The CDR3 region is CATSRLGGAANEKLFF. The CDR3 nucleotides are TGTGCCACCAGCAGACTGGGAGGGGCCGCAAATGAAAAACTGTTTTTT.

The rearrangement uses TRBV6-5 and TRBJ1-2; TRBD1 matches 8 bases. Germline values: CDR1 MNHEY, CDR2 SVGAGI. The J segment lost 8 bases and the V segment lost 2 bases, leaving 10 bases of the junction unmatched. There are 15 residues in the CDR3. CDR3 bases: TGTGCCAGCAGTTACGGGGCAGGGGGCGCCAAGGGCTACACCTTC. Translation: CASSYGAGGAKGYTF.

This chain links TRBV27 with TRBJ2-5, with TRBD2 as a possible D gene (5 bases). Germline V gene lookup returns CDR1 MNHEY and CDR2 SMNVEV (reference sequence). Trimming pared 4 bases from V and 4 bases from J, leaving 10 bases between. This CDR3 has 13 residues. This chain's CDR3 is CASSSRGRETQYF. The DNA for the CDR3 is TGTGCCAGCAGTTCGCGAGGGAGAGAGACCCAGTACTTC.

The chain joins TRBV21-1 to TRBJ2-5; the D call in the table, TRBD2, was not verified against the DNA. TRBV21-1 is recorded as a pseudogene. The CDR3 spans 15 residues. This chain's CDR3 is CASSKVRGGRRTQYF. CDR3 coding DNA: TGTGCCAGCAGCAAAGTGCGGGGGGGGCGTCGGACCCAGTACTTC.

The chain is built from TRBV7-2 and TRBJ2-4; 7 bases are shared with TRBD1. The CDR3 totals 14 residues. Germline loops: CDR1 SGHTA, CDR2 FQGNSA. Trimming took 5 bases from V and 6 from J; bases not matched to a gene: 7. CDR3 sequence (DNA): TGTGCCAGCAGCCCACCGGACAGGTTAAACATTCAGTACTTC. This encodes CASSPPDRLNIQYF.

V gene TRBV5-1 combines with J gene TRBJ1-1; 7 bases fit TRBD1. Germline CDR1 SGHRS, CDR2 YFSETQ. CDR3 length: 14 amino acids. The ends lost 0 bases at V and 8 bases at J; junction bases unmatched: 7. The CDR3: CASSLVSGTVEAFF. The DNA for the CDR3 is TGCGCCAGCAGCTTGGTATCCGGGACAGTGGAAGCTTTCTTT.

CDR3 protein: CSVTGYPIADNEQFF. In DNA form, the CDR3 reads TGCAGCGTTACTGGGTACCCGATAGCGGACAATGAGCAGTTCTTC. The rearrangement joins TRBV29-1 to TRBJ2-1, with D possibly TRBD2 on 6 matching bases. Germline V lookup: CDR1 SQVTM, CDR2 ANQGSEA. The V end was cut by 5 bases, the J end by 5 bases, with 19 bases between. The CDR3 extends over 15 amino acids.

This clone was detected once. The V gene is TRBV15, the J gene TRBJ1-1, with no clear D. The V gene's germline CDR1 is LNHNV and CDR2 YYDKDF (reference sequence). The CDR3 length is 15 residues. V lost 0 bases, J lost 1 base, and 9 bases lay in between. CDR3 region: CATSRDRERNTEAFF. The DNA of the CDR3 is TGTGCCACCAGCAGAGATCGAGAACGGAACACTGAAGCTTTCTTT.

To note about this clone: Other DNA sequences in the same sample also yield this CDR3. V is TRBV19 and J is TRBJ2-3; no clear D. This CDR3 spans 13 amino acids. Looked up from germline, CDR1 is LNHDA and CDR2 is SQIVND (reference sequence). Trimming took 3 bases from V and 3 from J, leaving 7 bases between them. The CDR3 bases are TGTGCCAGTAGTATTAGAGAAACAGATACGCAGTATTTT. It specifies CASSIRETDTQYF.

The chain has TRBV10-3 and TRBJ2-5; D is unresolved. Trimming pared 1 base from V and 1 base from J, leaving 4 bases between. The CDR3 consists of 13 residues. Germline V gene lookup returns CDR1 ENHRY and CDR2 SYGVKD. Here the CDR3 reads CAISEFSQETQYF. For the CDR3, the DNA is TGTGCCATCAGTGAGTTCAGCCAAGAGACCCAGTACTTC.

This chain connects TRBV15 to TRBJ1-2; D gene unclear. Trimming shortened V by 4 bases and J by 2 bases, and 14 bases separated the two germline ends. This CDR3 comprises 15 residues. Germline CDR1 LNHNV, CDR2 YYDKDF (reference sequence). CDR3 nucleotide sequence: TGTGCCACCAGCACCCGTCGAGGCGAGAACTATGGCTACACCTTC. Translation: CATSTRRGENYGYTF.

CDR3 loop: CASSLLLLAGGAGELFF. In nucleotides, the CDR3 is TGTGCCAGCAGTTTATTGTTGCTAGCGGGAGGAGCCGGGGAGCTGTTTTTT. The rearrangement uses TRBV28 and TRBJ2-2, with 11 bases that match TRBD2. The CDR3 covers 17 residues. Germline V gives CDR1 MDHEN, CDR2 SYDVKM. J was trimmed by 6 bases and V by 1 base; bases with no gene match: 7. Variable domain in full (rest from reference TRBV28 and TRBJ2-2): DVKVTQSSRYLVKRTGEKVFLECVQDMDHENMFWYRQDPGLGLRLIYFSYDVKMKEKGDIPEGYSVSREKKERFSLILESASTNQTSMYLCASSLLLLAGGAGELFFGEGSRLTVL.

The chain is built from TRBV9 and TRBJ2-1, with 7 positions matching TRBD1. J gave up 2 bases and V 0 bases, and 2 bases lay outside the gene matches. The germline V gene encodes CDR1 SGDLS and CDR2 YYNGEE. CDR3 length: 15 amino acids. The CDR3 is CASSVDRGPYNEQFF. The CDR3 bases are TGTGCCAGCAGCGTAGACAGGGGCCCCTACAATGAGCAGTTCTTC.

V and J are TRBV6-4 and TRBJ1-1, with 7 bases matching TRBD1. V was clipped by 5 bases and J by 8 bases; unmatched bases: 11. Germline V gene lookup returns CDR1 MRHNA and CDR2 SNTAGT. The CDR3 runs 14 residues. The CDR3 sequence: CASSRRRTGAEAFF. The CDR3 DNA follows: TGTGCCAGCAGTCGAAGACGGACAGGAGCCGAAGCTTTCTTT.

V is TRBV6-5 and J is TRBJ1-1; no clear D. The V end lost 5 bases, the J end lost 6 bases, and 19 bases lay between the germline ends. Germline-derived CDR1 and CDR2 are MNHEY and SVGAGI. This CDR3 is built from 15 residues. CDR3 residues: CASSKWTGRRAEAFF. CDR3 nucleotide sequence: TGTGCCAGCAGTAAATGGACCGGGCGGAGGGCTGAAGCTTTCTTT.